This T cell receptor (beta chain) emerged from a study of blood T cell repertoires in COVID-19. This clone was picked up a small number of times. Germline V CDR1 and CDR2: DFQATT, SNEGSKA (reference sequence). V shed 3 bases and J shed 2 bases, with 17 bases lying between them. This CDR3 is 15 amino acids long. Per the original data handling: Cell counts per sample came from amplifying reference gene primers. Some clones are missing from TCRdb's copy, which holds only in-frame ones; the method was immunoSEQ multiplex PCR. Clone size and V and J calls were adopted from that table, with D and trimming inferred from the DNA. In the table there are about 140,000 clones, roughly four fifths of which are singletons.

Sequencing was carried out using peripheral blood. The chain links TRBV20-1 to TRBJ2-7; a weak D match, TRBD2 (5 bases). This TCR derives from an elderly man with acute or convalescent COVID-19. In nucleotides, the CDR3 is TGCAGTGCTAGTTATATTGGGCTGAGGGCCTACGAGCAGTACTTC. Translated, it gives CSASYIGLRAYEQYF.